A single TCR beta chain is shown here with its context. The data were obtained in a study of OX40 agonist ivuxolimab in advanced cancers. About the research overall: Dose-escalation subjects each had hepatocellular carcinoma, melanoma, renal cell or head and neck cancer.

TCRdb keeps only in-frame clones here, not all; method: immunoSEQ multiplex PCR. The data contain 55,000 to 70,000 clones, approximately 85% of them seen just once; the ten biggest clones take up more than 2.5%. The V gene lost 2 bases and the J gene lost 4 bases, with 27 bases spanning the gap. This CDR3 region has 21 residues. Germline assignment: CDR1 LNHDA and CDR2 SQIVND (reference sequence). The V gene is TRBV19, the J gene TRBJ1-6; D call uncertain. This sample comprised CD4+ or CD8+ T cells sorted from blood, obtained in a trial of the OX40 agonist ivuxolimab. The receptor's source is an adult with an advanced solid tumor such as melanoma, head and neck, liver or kidney cancer. CDR3 amino acids: CASSIIVSSFIRLRYNSPLHF. Written as DNA, the CDR3 is TGTGCCAGTAGTATAATAGTGTCATCTTTCATCCGACTGAGATATAATTCACCCCTCCACTTT.